What follows are 30 T cell receptor beta chains derived from one specimen sequenced in a study of metastatic and nonmetastatic thyroid tumors. TCRdb re-analyzed the PCR reads through MiXCR. Counted here are approximately 37,000 clones, 15% to 20% occurring once; the ten biggest clones make up approximately 3.9%. Patients were all untreated before their thyroid surgery. Sequenced input: blood. These receptors all stem from a female donor with papillary thyroid cancer or a benign thyroid nodule (not recorded which). Some clones in this sample may be carry-over from other donors' samples.

This clone has a count of ten or more. The gene calls are TRBV5-1 and TRBJ2-2; possibly TRBD1 or TRBD2 for D (5 bases each). Trimming pared 4 bases from V and 4 bases from J, leaving 17 bases between. The CDR3 spans 16 residues. Germline CDR1 is SGHRS and CDR2 is YFSETQ. The CDR3 DNA reads TGCGCCAGCAGCCCCCTGGGGGTTACTTTCACCGGGGAGCTGTTTTTT. Protein: CASSPLGVTFTGELFF.

This clone was counted many times. CDR3 region: CSGRAANPYEQYF. CDR3 in DNA: TGCAGTGGCCGGGCAGCGAACCCCTACGAGCAGTACTTC. This sequence joins TRBV20-1 and TRBJ2-7; no clear D gene. Germline-derived CDR1 and CDR2 are DFQATT and SNEGSKA (reference sequence). This CDR3 is built from 13 residues. V gave up 7 bases and J gave up 2 bases, with 15 bases separating them.

Of note for this clone: The junction differs from germline at one of its ends, possibly a read error. The V and J genes are TRBV27 and TRBJ2-2; no reliable D call. Germline CDR1 reads MNHEY; CDR2 reads SMNVEV (reference sequence). This CDR3 spans 13 amino acids. CDR3 sequence: CASSIVNTGELFF. The CDR3 DNA sequence: TGTGCCAGCAGTATCGTGAACACTGGGGAGCTGTTTTTT.

This clone was observed at least ten times. The V call is TRBV3-1, the J call TRBJ1-1; D gene uncertain. There are 13 residues in the CDR3. Trimming took off 0 bases at V and 6 bases at J, with 8 bases between the two ends. CDR1 LGHDT and CDR2 YNNKEL come from the germline V gene (reference sequence). In DNA form, the CDR3 reads TGTGCCAGCAGCCAAGAGTGGGTCTCTGAAGCTTTCTTT. It is translated as CASSQEWVSEAFF.

This clone was seen more than once but under ten times. The chain carries TRBV12-3 or TRBV12-4 and TRBJ2-1, with 7 bases fitting TRBD2. The CDR3 is 14 amino acids. After removal of 5 bases from V and 7 bases from J, the junction contained 8 bases not matched to a gene. The CDR3 bases are TGTGCCAGCAGTCTAAGGACTAGTAGGAATGAGCAGTTCTTC. Residues: CASSLRTSRNEQFF.

This clone was picked up many times. The chain combines TRBV4-2 with TRBJ2-1; tentative D call: TRBD2 (6 bases). CDR1 is LGHNA, CDR2 YNFKEQ, per germline. The CDR3 contains 16 residues. V lost 5 bases to trimming and J lost 0 bases, with 14 bases between them. This chain's CDR3 is CASSRGTGSSYNEQFF. CDR3 nucleotide sequence: TGTGCCAGCAGCAGAGGGACTGGGAGCTCCTACAATGAGCAGTTCTTC.

This clone was seen many times. This rearrangement joins TRBV29-1 to TRBJ1-4; D remains unclear. The CDR3 is made up of 13 amino acids. Per germline, CDR1 SQVTM and CDR2 ANQGSEA. V gave up 5 bases and J gave up 5 bases, with 12 bases separating them. The CDR3 DNA reads TGCAGCGTTTACGGCCCGGGGAATGAAAAACTGTTTTTT. Its protein is CSVYGPGNEKLFF.

This clone has at least ten counts. This chain joins TRBV20-1 and TRBJ1-4; 10 bases agree with TRBD1. The CDR3 loop spans 15 amino acids. Germline V gene data show CDR1 as DFQATT and CDR2 as SNEGSKA (reference sequence). Trimming cost V 6 bases and J 8 bases; bases outside gene matches: 12. CDR3 region: CSATPPGQGTEKLFF. As DNA, the CDR3 is TGCAGTGCCACCCCCCCGGGACAGGGGACGGAAAAACTGTTTTTT.

This clone was seen ten or more times. V gene TRBV3-1 combines with J gene TRBJ2-1, with 7 bases matching TRBD1. The germline CDR1 and CDR2 sequences are LGHDT and YNNKEL (reference sequence). CDR3 size: 18 residues. The junction had 14 bases not matched to a gene; V was cut back by 1 base and J by 5 bases. CDR3 region: CASSQVQWKQGNHNEQFF. As DNA, the CDR3 is TGTGCCAGCAGCCAAGTGCAGTGGAAACAGGGGAACCACAATGAGCAGTTCTTC.

In this sample, this clone turned up a few times. The chain carries TRBV6-5 and TRBJ2-1; D is ambiguous. V lost 1 base and J 0 bases, leaving 10 bases between the germline ends. This CDR3 has 16 residues. The germline V gene encodes CDR1 MNHEY and CDR2 SVGAGI. CDR3 residues: CASSYLFLSSYNEQFF. In DNA form, the CDR3 reads TGTGCCAGCAGTTACTTGTTCCTCAGCTCCTACAATGAGCAGTTCTTC.

This clone has a count of ten or more. The chain is built from TRBV27 and TRBJ2-5; TRBD2 matches at 14 bases. Germline lookup yields CDR1 MNHEY and CDR2 SMNVEV (reference sequence). CDR3 length equals 16 residues. V lost 5 bases, J lost 4 bases, and 6 bases stayed unmatched. The CDR3 sequence is CASSILGTSGRETQYF. The CDR3 DNA reads TGTGCCAGCAGTATACTAGGGACTAGCGGGAGAGAGACCCAGTACTTC.

Many counts were recorded for this clone. A much larger clonotype is one base distant, so this may be a read error. The V gene is TRBV6-2 or TRBV6-3, the J gene TRBJ1-1, with D maybe TRBD1 (6 bases). The CDR3 runs 14 residues. Germline CDR1 MNHEY, CDR2 SVGEGT. CDR3 bases: TGTGCCAGCAGTTACTTCAGGGGTGGAACTGAAGCTTCCTTT. This gives the protein CASSYFRGGTEASF.

The chain combines TRBV6-1 with TRBJ2-7, with 8 bases lining up with TRBD2. Per the germline V gene, CDR1 is MNHNS and CDR2 is SASEGT. V trimming: 4 bases; J trimming: 2 bases; junction bases outside the gene matches: 10. The CDR3 runs 16 residues. The CDR3 DNA reads TGTGCCAGCAGTGGTCTTGAGCGGGAGAGTACCTACGAGCAGTACTTC. Translation gives CASSGLERESTYEQYF.

At least ten counts were recorded for this clone. J is TRBJ1-5 and V is TRBV10-3; D possibly corresponds to TRBD1 (6 bases). Trimming left V 0 bases short and J 7 bases short, with 7 bases between. The CDR3 length is 13 residues. Germline V lookup: CDR1 ENHRY, CDR2 SYGVKD. The CDR3 is CAISESRGQPQHF. CDR3 DNA: TGTGCCATCAGTGAGTCCAGGGGACAGCCCCAGCATTTT.

This clone was observed many times. CDR3 sequence: CASSQDPPPSLITDTQYF. As DNA, the CDR3 is TGCGCCAGCAGCCAAGATCCCCCCCCCAGCCTGATCACAGATACGCAGTATTTT. The chain recombines TRBV4-1 with TRBJ2-3; no clear D gene. V was pared by 0 bases and J by 2 bases, with 18 bases between. The germline gives CDR1 MGHRA, CDR2 YSYEKL. This CDR3 comprises 18 residues.

Concerning this clone: One end of the junction fails to match germline, which may point to a read error. This rearrangement joins TRBV4-1 to TRBJ1-5; 7 bases fit TRBD1. The CDR3 totals 15 residues. Germline-derived CDR1 and CDR2 are MGHRA and YSYEKL. The CDR3 DNA is TGTGCCGGCAGCCAGGGGACAGAAGGAAATCAGCCCCAGCATTTT. This codes for CAGSQGTEGNQPQHF.

The rearrangement joins TRBV6-4 to TRBJ2-6; no reliable D call. Germline CDR1 is MRHNA and CDR2 is SNTAGT. V lost 0 bases and J lost 3, with 0 bases in between. This CDR3 contains 13 residues. The CDR3 sequence is CASSDSGANVLTF. CDR3 DNA: TGTGCCAGCAGTGACTCTGGGGCCAACGTCCTGACTTTC.

This clone came up a few times. The CDR3: CASKTGATEAFF. The DNA of the CDR3 is TGTGCCAGCAAAACAGGGGCTACTGAAGCTTTCTTT. J is TRBJ1-1 and V is TRBV27; TRBD1 agrees at 7 bases. After removal of 7 bases from V and 5 bases from J, the junction contained 4 bases not matched to a gene. This CDR3 spans 12 amino acids. Germline V gives CDR1 MNHEY, CDR2 SMNVEV (reference sequence).

In its sample, this clone was seen many times. This clone may be a read error of a much larger clone one base away. The missing conserved phenylalanine or tryptophan at the end of this CDR3 makes a read error likely. The chain has TRBV6-6 and TRBJ2-1, with TRBD2 matching over 8 bases. V dropped 1 base and J dropped 4; count of bases not matched to a gene: 6. CDR1 MNHNY and CDR2 SVGAGI come from the germline V gene (reference sequence). The CDR3 extends over 16 amino acids. The CDR3 region is CASSYLPSGRYNEQFL. In DNA form, the CDR3 reads TGTGCCAGCAGTTACTTACCCAGCGGGAGATACAATGAGCAGTTCCTC.

The chain carries TRBV4-2 and TRBJ2-3, with D tentatively TRBD1 (6 bases). Germline assignment: CDR1 LGHNA and CDR2 YNFKEQ. The CDR3 is 20 amino acids. The ends were cut back, 6 bases at V and 0 bases at J, with 28 bases in the middle. The CDR3 DNA reads as TGTGCCAGCAGGCGCAAGACCCGGGACACGATATTCTCTAGCACAGATACGCAGTATTTT. This codes for CASRRKTRDTIFSSTDTQYF.

This clone has only a few counts. The rearrangement links TRBV20-1 to TRBJ1-1; D possibly corresponds to TRBD1 (5 bases). V dropped 1 base and J dropped 4 bases, with 10 bases sitting between them. The CDR3 runs to 13 residues. CDR1 is DFQATT and CDR2 is SNEGSKA in the germline V gene (reference sequence). CDR3 nucleotides: TGCAGTGCTAGAGGGGGGGGGGTCACTGAAGCTTTCTTT. Translated: CSARGGGVTEAFF.

This clone has ten or more counts. The V and J genes are TRBV12-3 or TRBV12-4 and TRBJ2-1, with 12 bases aligning to TRBD2. Trimming removed 1 base from V and 6 bases from J; junction bases left unmatched: 7. This CDR3 comprises 17 residues. DNA of the CDR3: TGTGCCAGCAGTTTAGGTGCTAGCGGGAGGGCCGGCAATGAGCAGTTCTTC. Encoded protein: CASSLGASGRAGNEQFF.

This clone is medium-sized. V and J are TRBV6-1 and TRBJ1-6; 7 nucleotides align to TRBD1. CDR3 length: 15 residues. Germline V gene data show CDR1 as MNHNS and CDR2 as SASEGT. V lost 6 bases, J lost 14 bases, and 16 bases stayed unmatched. The CDR3 loop is CASSSGTDADLTLHF. For the CDR3, the DNA is TGTGCCAGCAGCTCCGGGACAGACGCCGACCTAACCCTCCACTTT.

Worth noting for this clone: This could be a read error, since a much larger clone is one nucleotide away. V and J are TRBV11-1 and TRBJ2-5; 7 nucleotides agree with TRBD2. Germline CDR1 SGHAT, CDR2 FQDESV (reference sequence). This CDR3 comprises 14 residues. The CDR3 sequence: CASSSPGGWETKYF. As DNA, the CDR3 is TGTGCCAGCAGCTCTCCCGGGGGGTGGGAGACCAAGTACTTC.

Many counts were recorded for this clone. The V gene is TRBV20-1, the J gene TRBJ1-1; maybe TRBD1 (5 bases). The V gene's germline CDR1 is DFQATT and CDR2 SNEGSKA (reference sequence). V lost 6 bases and J lost 4, with 15 bases in between. The CDR3 totals 13 residues. CDR3 loop: CSAPGRGSTEAFF. The CDR3, as DNA: TGCAGTGCCCCGGGCCGGGGCTCCACTGAAGCTTTCTTT.

This clone was counted only a few times. The genes are TRBV6-1 and TRBJ2-7; 13 bases are a match to TRBD2. The V gene's germline CDR1 is MNHNS and CDR2 SASEGT. The J segment lost 3 bases and the V segment lost 10 bases, leaving 12 bases of the junction unmatched. The CDR3 loop spans 16 amino acids. The CDR3 is CAIIASGLAGVYEQYF. The CDR3 DNA follows: TGTGCCATCATAGCCTCCGGACTAGCGGGAGTCTACGAGCAGTACTTC.

This clone has at least ten counts. V usage is TRBV7-6 and J usage is TRBJ1-4; TRBD1 matches at 7 bases. CDR3 length: 15 amino acids. Trimming cost V 6 bases and J 6 bases; bases outside gene matches: 10. CDR1 is SGHVS and CDR2 is FNYEAQ in the germline V gene. The DNA for the CDR3 is TGTGCCAGCAGTCGTTCGGACAGGTTATATGAAAAACTGTTTTTT. This sequence encodes CASSRSDRLYEKLFF.

The CDR3 bases are TGCAGTGCTAGAGCCGGGGAAGGCAATCAGCCCCAGCATTTT. It translates to CSARAGEGNQPQHF. The genes are TRBV20-1 and TRBJ1-5; D is uncertain. V lost 1 base, J lost 2 bases, and 9 bases lay in between. Germline-derived CDR1 and CDR2 are DFQATT and SNEGSKA (reference sequence). This CDR3 is 14 amino acids long.

Points on this clone: A much larger clone is a single base away; this may be a read error. V is TRBV9 and J is TRBJ1-4; D gene ambiguous. Looked up from germline, CDR1 is SGDLS and CDR2 is YYNGEE. This CDR3 contains 14 residues. The V end was cut by 4 bases, the J end by 11 bases, with 18 bases between. In DNA, the CDR3 is TGTGCCAGCAGCCCCACATGGCTAGAGGTGAAACTGTTTTTT. This gives the protein CASSPTWLEVKLFF.

This clone was counted only a few times. The V call is TRBV6-5, the J call TRBJ2-1; TRBD1 is a possible D gene (5 bases). Germline lookup yields CDR1 MNHEY and CDR2 SVGAGI. The germline V and J ends were trimmed by 2 bases and 9 bases, with 11 bases remaining between them. The CDR3 totals 13 residues. This CDR3 reads CASSYASRVEQFF. CDR3 nucleotide sequence: TGTGCCAGCAGTTACGCGTCCAGGGTTGAGCAGTTCTTC.